This T cell receptor beta chain is drawn from a study of cytomegalovirus exposure and HLA in healthy donors. Whole-study findings and limits: Among TCR sequences, most were rare, though some public TCRs appeared in many donors. It is likely that the observed cluster of highly shared sequence variants was a sequencing artifact.

V was clipped by 2 bases and J by 0 bases, with 13 bases between them. The germline V gene has CDR1 LGHNA and CDR2 YNFKEQ. The CDR3 is 17 amino acids. Comments on this clone: Its antigen is undetermined.

The PCR was carried out with 60 Vbeta primers and 13 Jbeta primers. Assay: immunoSEQ multiplex PCR; the TCRdb copy retains only in-frame clones and omits some. The sample yields about 170,000 clones, about 59% seen once. Sequenced sample: PBMCs. The rearrangement joins TRBV4-2 to TRBJ2-2; the D gene is possibly TRBD2 (5 bases). This sequence was found in a man aged 35 to 55 in good health and CMV-seronegative. The CDR3 coding sequence is TGTGCCAGCAGCCAAAAGAGTTGGACTCCGAACACCGGGGAGCTGTTTTTT. The encoded protein is CASSQKSWTPNTGELFF.